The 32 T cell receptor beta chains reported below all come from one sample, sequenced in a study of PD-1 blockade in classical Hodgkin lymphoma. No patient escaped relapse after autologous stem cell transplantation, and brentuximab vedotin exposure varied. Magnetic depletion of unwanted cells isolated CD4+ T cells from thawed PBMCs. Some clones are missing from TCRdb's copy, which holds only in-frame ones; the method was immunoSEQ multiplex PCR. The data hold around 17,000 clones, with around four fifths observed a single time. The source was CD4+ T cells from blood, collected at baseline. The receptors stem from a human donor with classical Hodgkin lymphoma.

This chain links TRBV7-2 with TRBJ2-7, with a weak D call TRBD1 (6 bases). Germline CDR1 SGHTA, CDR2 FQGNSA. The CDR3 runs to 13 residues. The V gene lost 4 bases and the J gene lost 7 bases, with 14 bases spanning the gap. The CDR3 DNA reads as TGTGCCAGCAGCTCCGTGGGGGCGCGAGAGCAGTACTTC. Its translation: CASSSVGAREQYF. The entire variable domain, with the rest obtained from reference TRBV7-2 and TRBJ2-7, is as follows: GAGVSQSPSNKVTEKGKDVELRCDPISGHTALYWYRQSLGQGLEFLIYFQGNSAPDKSGLPSDRFSAERTGGSVSTLTIQRTQQEDSAVYLCASSSVGAREQYFGPGTRLTVT.

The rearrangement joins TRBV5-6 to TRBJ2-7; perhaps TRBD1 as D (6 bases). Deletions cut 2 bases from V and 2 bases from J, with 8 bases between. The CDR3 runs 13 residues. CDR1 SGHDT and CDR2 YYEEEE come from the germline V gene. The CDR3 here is CASSLRTAYEQYF. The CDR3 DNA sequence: TGTGCCAGCAGCTTACGGACAGCCTACGAGCAGTACTTC.

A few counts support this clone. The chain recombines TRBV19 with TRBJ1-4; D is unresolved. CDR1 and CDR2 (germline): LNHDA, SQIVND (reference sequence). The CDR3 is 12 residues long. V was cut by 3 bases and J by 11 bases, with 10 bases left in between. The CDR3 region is CASSIAGMKLFF. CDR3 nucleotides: TGTGCCAGTAGTATTGCGGGTATGAAACTGTTTTTT.

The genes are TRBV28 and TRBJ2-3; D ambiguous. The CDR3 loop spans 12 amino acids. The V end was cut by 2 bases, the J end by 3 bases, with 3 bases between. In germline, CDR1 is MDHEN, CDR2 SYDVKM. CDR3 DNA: TGTGCCAGCAGTTTACTAACAGATACGCAGTATTTT. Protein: CASSLLTDTQYF.

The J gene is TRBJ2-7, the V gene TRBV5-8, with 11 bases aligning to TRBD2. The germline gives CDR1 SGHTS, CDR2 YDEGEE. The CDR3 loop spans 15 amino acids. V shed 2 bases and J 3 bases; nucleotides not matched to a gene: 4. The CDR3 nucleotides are TGTGCCAGCAGCTTAGGTAGCGGGAGGGTCTACGAGCAGTACTTC. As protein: CASSLGSGRVYEQYF.

This CDR3 is CASSPQGSPVYGYTF. CDR3 DNA sequence: TGTGCCAGCAGCCCCCAGGGGTCGCCCGTCTATGGCTACACCTTC. This chain connects TRBV6-6 to TRBJ1-2; D perhaps matches TRBD1 (6 bases). The germline V and J ends were trimmed by 6 bases and 4 bases, with 18 bases remaining between them. CDR3 length: 15 residues. Germline values: CDR1 MNHNY, CDR2 SVGAGI (reference sequence).

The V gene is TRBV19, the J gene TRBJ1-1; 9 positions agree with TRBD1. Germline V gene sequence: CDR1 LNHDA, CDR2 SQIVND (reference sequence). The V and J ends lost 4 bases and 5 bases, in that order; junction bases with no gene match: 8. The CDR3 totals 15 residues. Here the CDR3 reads CASSSRGQGNTEAFF. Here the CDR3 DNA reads TGTGCCAGTAGTAGTCGTGGACAGGGGAATACTGAAGCTTTCTTT.

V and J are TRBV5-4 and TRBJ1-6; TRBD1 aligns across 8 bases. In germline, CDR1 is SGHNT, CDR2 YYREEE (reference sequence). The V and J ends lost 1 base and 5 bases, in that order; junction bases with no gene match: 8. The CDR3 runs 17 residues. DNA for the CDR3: TGTGCCAGCAGCTTGCGGGCAGGGGGCGCAAATAATTCACCCCTCCACTTT. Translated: CASSLRAGGANNSPLHF.

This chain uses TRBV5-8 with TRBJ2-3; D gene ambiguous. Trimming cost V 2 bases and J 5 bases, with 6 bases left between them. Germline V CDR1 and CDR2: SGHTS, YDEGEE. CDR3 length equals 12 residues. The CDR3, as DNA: TGTGCCAGCAGCTTAGAGAAAGATACGCAGTATTTT. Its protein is CASSLEKDTQYF.

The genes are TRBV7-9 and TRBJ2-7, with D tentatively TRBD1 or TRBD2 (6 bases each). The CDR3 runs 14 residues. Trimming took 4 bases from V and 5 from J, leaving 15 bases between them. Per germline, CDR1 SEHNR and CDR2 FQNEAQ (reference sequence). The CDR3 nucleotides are TGTGCCAGCAGCTCCCAAGTGGGGGGCGACGAGCAGTACTTC. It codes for CASSSQVGGDEQYF.

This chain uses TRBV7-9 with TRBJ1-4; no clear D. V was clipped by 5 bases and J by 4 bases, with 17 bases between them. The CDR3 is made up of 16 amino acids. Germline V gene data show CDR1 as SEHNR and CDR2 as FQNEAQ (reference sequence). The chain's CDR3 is CASSKPTGSGNEKLFF. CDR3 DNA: TGTGCCAGCAGCAAGCCGACCGGGTCGGGTAATGAAAAACTGTTTTTT.

CDR3 residues: CASSSGLAGVEAGELFF. Written as DNA, the CDR3 is TGTGCCAGCAGCTCGGGACTAGCGGGAGTAGAAGCCGGGGAGCTGTTTTTT. This chain links TRBV5-4 with TRBJ2-2, with 14 nucleotides matching TRBD2. The CDR3 is 17 amino acids. The J segment lost 6 bases and the V segment lost 3 bases, leaving 7 bases of the junction unmatched. Germline V CDR1 and CDR2: SGHNT, YYREEE (reference sequence).

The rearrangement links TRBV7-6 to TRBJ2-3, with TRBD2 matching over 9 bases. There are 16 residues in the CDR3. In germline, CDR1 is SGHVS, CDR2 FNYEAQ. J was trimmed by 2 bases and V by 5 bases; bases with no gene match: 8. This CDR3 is CASSHRLAGPTDTQYF. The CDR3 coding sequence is TGTGCCAGCAGCCACCGCCTAGCGGGGCCCACAGATACGCAGTATTTT.

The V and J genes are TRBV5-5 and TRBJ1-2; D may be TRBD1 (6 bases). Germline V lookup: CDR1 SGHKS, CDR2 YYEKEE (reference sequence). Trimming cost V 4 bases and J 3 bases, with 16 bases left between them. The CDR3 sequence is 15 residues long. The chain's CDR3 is CASSPQGGSDYGYTF. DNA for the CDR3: TGTGCCAGCAGCCCCCAAGGGGGGTCCGACTATGGCTACACCTTC.

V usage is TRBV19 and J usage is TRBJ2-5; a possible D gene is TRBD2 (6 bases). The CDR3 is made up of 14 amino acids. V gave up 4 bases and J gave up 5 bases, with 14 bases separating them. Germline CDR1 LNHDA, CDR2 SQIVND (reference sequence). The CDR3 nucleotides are TGTGCCAGTAGTAACTCGGGGGTTGGGGAGACCCAGTACTTC. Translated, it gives CASSNSGVGETQYF. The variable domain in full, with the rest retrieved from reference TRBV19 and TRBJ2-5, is DGGITQSPKYLFRKEGQNVTLSCEQNLNHDAMYWYRQDPGQGLRLIYYSQIVNDFQKGDIAEGYSVSREKKESFPLTVTSAQKNPTAFYLCASSNSGVGETQYFGPGTRLLVL.

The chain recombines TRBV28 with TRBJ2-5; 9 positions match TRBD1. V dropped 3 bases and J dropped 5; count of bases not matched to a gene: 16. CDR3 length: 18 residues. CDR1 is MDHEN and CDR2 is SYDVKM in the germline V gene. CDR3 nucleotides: TGTGCCAGCAGTTTTTTTTGGCTCCCGGGACAGGGAGTGGAGACCCAGTACTTC. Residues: CASSFFWLPGQGVETQYF.

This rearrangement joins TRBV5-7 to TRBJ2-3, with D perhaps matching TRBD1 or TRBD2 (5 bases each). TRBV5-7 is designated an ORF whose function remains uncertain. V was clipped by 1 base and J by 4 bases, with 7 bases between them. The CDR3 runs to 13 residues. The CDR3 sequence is CASSLRGADTQYF. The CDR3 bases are TGTGCCAGCAGCTTGCGGGGCGCAGATACGCAGTATTTT.

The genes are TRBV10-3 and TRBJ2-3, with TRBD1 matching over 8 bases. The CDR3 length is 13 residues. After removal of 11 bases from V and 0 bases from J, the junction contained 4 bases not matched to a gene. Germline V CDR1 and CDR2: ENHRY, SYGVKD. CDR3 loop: CAARTGSTDTQYF. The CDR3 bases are TGTGCCGCGAGGACAGGGAGCACAGATACGCAGTATTTT.

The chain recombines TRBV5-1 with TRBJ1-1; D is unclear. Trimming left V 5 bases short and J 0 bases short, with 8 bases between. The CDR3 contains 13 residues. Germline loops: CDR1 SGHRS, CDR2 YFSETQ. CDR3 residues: CASSQVLNTEAFF. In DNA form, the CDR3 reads TGCGCCAGCAGTCAAGTTCTGAACACTGAAGCTTTCTTT.

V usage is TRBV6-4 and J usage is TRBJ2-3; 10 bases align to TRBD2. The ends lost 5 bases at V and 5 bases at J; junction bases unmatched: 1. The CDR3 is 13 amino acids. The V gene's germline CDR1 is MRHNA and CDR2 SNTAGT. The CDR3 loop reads CASSPSGRDTQYF. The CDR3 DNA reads TGTGCCAGCAGTCCTAGCGGGAGAGATACGCAGTATTTT.

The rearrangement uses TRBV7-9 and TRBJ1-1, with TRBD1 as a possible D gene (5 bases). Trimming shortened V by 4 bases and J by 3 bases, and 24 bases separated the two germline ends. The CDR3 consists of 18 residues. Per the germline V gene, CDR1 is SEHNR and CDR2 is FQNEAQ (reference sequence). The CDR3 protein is CASSSGLVGGGRDTEAFF. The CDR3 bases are TGTGCCAGCAGCTCAGGACTTGTGGGGGGAGGGCGTGACACTGAAGCTTTCTTT.

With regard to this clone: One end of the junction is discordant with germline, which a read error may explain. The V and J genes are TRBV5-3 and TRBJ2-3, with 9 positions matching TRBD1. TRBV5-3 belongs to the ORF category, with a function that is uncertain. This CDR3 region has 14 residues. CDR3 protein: CASSFDRGADTQYF. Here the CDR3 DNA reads TGTGCCAGCAGCTTTGACAGGGGGGCAGATACGCAGTATTTT.

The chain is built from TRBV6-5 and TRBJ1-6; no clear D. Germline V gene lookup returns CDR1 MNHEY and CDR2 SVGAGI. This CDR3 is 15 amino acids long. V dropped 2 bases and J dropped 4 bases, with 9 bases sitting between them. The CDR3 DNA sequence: TGTGCCAGCAGTTACCTGACCGAGTATAATTCACCCCTCCACTTT. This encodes CASSYLTEYNSPLHF.

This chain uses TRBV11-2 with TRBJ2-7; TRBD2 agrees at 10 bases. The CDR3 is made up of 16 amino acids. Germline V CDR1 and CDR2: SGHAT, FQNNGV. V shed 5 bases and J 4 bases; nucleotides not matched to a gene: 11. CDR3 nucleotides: TGTGCCAGCAGCGTCCCCGGGACTAGCGACCAATACGAGCAGTACTTC. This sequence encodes CASSVPGTSDQYEQYF. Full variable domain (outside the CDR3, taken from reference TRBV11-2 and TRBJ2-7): EAGVAQSPRYKIIEKRQSVAFWCNPISGHATLYWYQQILGQGPKLLIQFQNNGVVDDSQLPKDRFSAERLKGVDSTLKIQPAKLEDSAVYLCASSVPGTSDQYEQYFGPGTRLTVT.

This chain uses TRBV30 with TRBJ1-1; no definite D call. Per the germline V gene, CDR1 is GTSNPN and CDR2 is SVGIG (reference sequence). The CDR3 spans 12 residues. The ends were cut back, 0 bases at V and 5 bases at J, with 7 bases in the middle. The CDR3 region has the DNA TGTGCCTGGAGTGTAGGGCGGACTGAAGCTTTCTTT. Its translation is CAWSVGRTEAFF.

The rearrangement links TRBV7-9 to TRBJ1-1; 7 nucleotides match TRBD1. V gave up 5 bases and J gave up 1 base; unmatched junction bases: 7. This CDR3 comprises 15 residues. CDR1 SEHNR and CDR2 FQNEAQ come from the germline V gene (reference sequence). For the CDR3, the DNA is TGTGCCAGCAGCATATGGACAGGCCCGAACACTGAAGCTTTCTTT. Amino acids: CASSIWTGPNTEAFF.

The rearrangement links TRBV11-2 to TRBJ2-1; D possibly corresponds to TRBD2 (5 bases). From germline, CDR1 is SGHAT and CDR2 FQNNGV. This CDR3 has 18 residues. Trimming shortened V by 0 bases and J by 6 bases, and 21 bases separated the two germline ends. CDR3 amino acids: CASSLDLGGSGAGNEQFF. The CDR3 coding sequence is TGTGCCAGCAGCTTAGATTTGGGTGGAAGCGGAGCAGGCAATGAGCAGTTCTTC.

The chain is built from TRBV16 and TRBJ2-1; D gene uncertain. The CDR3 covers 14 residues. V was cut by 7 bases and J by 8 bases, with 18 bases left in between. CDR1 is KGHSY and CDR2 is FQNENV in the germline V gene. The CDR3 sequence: CASNRYPPPYEQFF. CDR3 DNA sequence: TGTGCCAGCAACCGGTATCCACCCCCCTATGAGCAGTTCTTC.

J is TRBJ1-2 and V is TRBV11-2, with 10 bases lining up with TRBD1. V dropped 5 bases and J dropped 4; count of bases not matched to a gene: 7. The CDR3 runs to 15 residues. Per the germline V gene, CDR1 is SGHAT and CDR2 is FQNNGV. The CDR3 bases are TGTGCCAGCAGCGGCCGACAGGGGGCCCGCTATGGCTACACCTTC. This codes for CASSGRQGARYGYTF.

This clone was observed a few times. The CDR3 nucleotides read TGTGCCAGCTCACCCCTGGGGGCTGTTAATTCACCCCTCCACTTT. Amino acids: CASSPLGAVNSPLHF. The chain combines TRBV18 with TRBJ1-6; D is perhaps TRBD1 (6 bases). The V and J ends lost 3 bases and 6 bases respectively, with 12 bases between them. Germline V gene data show CDR1 as KGHSH and CDR2 as LQKENI. CDR3 length equals 15 residues.

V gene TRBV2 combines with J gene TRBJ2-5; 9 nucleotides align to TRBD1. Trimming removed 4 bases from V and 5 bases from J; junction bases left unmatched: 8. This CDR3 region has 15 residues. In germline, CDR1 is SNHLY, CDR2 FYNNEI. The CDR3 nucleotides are TGTGCCAGCAGTGGGGACAGGGCAATTGGGGAGACCCAGTACTTC. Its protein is CASSGDRAIGETQYF. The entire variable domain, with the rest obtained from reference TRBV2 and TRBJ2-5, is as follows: EPEVTQTPSHQVTQMGQEVILRCVPISNHLYFYWYRQILGQKVEFLVSFYNNEISEKSEIFDDQFSVERPDGSNFTLKIRSTKLEDSAMYFCASSGDRAIGETQYFGPGTRLLVL.

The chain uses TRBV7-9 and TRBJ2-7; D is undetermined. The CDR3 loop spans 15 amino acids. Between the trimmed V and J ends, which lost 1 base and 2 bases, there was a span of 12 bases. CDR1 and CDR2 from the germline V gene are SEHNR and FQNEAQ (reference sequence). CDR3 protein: CASSLGNGPAYEQYF. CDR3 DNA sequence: TGTGCCAGCAGCTTAGGAAACGGACCCGCCTACGAGCAGTACTTC.